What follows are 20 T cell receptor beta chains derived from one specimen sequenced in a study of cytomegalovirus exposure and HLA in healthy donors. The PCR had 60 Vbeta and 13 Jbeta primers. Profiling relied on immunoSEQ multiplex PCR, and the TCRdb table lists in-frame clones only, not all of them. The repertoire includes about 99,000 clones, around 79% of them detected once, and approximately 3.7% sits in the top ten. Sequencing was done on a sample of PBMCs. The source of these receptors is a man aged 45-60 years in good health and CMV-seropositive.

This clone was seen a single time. The CDR3 bases are TGCAGCGTGGGTAGACTAGACCAAGAGACCCAGTACTTC. Translation: CSVGRLDQETQYF. The V gene is TRBV29-1, the J gene TRBJ2-5; D might be TRBD2 (6 bases). In germline, CDR1 is SQVTM, CDR2 ANQGSEA. V was shortened by 6 bases and J by 0 bases, with 11 bases between the two germline ends. CDR3 length: 13 amino acids.

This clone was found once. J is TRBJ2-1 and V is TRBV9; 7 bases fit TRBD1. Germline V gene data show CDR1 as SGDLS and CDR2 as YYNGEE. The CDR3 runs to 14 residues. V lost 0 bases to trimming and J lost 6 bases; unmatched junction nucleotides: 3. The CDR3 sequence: CASSVARQGNEQFF. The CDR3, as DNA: TGTGCCAGCAGCGTAGCCCGACAGGGCAATGAGCAGTTCTTC. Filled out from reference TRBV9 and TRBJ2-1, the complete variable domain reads DSGVTQTPKHLITATGQRVTLRCSPRSGDLSVYWYQQSLDQGLQFLIQYYNGEERAKGNILERFSAQQFPDLHSELNLSSLELGDSALYFCASSVARQGNEQFFGPGTRLTVL.

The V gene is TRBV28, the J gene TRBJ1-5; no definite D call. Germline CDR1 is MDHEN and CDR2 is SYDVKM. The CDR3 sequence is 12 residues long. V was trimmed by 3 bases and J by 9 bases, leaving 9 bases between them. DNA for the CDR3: TGTGCCAGCAGTTTTCCGGTTGGGCCCCAGCATTTT. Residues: CASSFPVGPQHF.

The DNA for the CDR3 is TGTGCCAGCAGCTTAGACAGGCGAACTAACTATGGCTACACCTTC. Translating it yields CASSLDRRTNYGYTF. J is TRBJ1-2 and V is TRBV7-9; TRBD1 is a possible D gene (5 bases). V gave up 1 base and J gave up 0 bases, with 9 bases separating them. Per germline, CDR1 SEHNR and CDR2 FQNEAQ (reference sequence). The CDR3 is 15 residues long.

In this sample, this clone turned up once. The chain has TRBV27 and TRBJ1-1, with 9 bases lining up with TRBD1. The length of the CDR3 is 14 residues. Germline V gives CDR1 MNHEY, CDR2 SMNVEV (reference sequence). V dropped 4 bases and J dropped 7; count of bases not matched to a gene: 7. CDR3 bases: TGTGCCAGCAGTTGGGGGGACAGGGTGCTTGAAGCTTTCTTT. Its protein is CASSWGDRVLEAFF.

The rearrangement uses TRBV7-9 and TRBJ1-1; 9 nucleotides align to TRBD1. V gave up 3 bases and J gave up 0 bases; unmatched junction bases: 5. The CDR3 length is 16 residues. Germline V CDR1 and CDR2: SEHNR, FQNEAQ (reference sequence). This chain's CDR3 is CASSFDRGAMNTEAFF. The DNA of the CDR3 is TGTGCCAGCAGCTTTGACAGGGGGGCAATGAACACTGAAGCTTTCTTT. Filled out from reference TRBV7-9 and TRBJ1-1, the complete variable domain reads DTGVSQNPRHKITKRGQNVTFRCDPISEHNRLYWYRQTLGQGPEFLTYFQNEAQLEKSRLLSDRFSAERPKGSFSTLEIQRTEQGDSAMYLCASSFDRGAMNTEAFFGQGTRLTVV.

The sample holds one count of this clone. CDR3 sequence: CASSGTSGSYEQYF. CDR3 in DNA: TGTGCCAGCTCCGGGACTAGCGGGAGCTACGAGCAGTACTTC. The J gene is TRBJ2-7, the V gene TRBV28, with TRBD2 matching 14 bases. CDR3 length equals 14 residues. The V and J ends lost 8 bases and 3 bases, in that order; junction bases with no gene match: 3. Germline V gene data show CDR1 as MDHEN and CDR2 as SYDVKM.

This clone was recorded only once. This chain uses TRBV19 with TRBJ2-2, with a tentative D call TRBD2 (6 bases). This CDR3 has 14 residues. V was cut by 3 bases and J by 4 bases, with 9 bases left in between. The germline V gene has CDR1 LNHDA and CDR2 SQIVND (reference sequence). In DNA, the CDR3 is TGTGCCAGTAGTATCGGGAGACGCACCGGGGAGCTGTTTTTT. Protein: CASSIGRRTGELFF.

CDR3 nucleotides: TGTGCCAGTAGTGCGTATCACAGCCAAACCTACGAGCAGTACTTC. Its translation: CASSAYHSQTYEQYF. The chain employs TRBV19 and TRBJ2-7; D gene unclear. V was cut by 5 bases and J by 2 bases, with 16 bases left in between. This CDR3 is built from 15 residues. CDR1 LNHDA and CDR2 SQIVND come from the germline V gene (reference sequence).

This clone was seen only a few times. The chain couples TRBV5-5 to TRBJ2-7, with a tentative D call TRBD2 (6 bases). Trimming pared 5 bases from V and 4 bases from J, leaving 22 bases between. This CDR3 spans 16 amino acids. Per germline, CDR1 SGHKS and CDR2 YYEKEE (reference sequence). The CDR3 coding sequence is TGTGCCAGCAGACTGGGACCCGCGGGGCCTTTATACGAGCAGTACTTC. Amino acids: CASRLGPAGPLYEQYF. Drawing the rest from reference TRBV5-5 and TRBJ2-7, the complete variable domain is DAGVTQSPTHLIKTRGQQVTLRCSPISGHKSVSWYQQVLGQGPQFIFQYYEKEERGRGNFPDRFSARQFPNYSSELNVNALLLGDSALYLCASRLGPAGPLYEQYFGPGTRLTVT.

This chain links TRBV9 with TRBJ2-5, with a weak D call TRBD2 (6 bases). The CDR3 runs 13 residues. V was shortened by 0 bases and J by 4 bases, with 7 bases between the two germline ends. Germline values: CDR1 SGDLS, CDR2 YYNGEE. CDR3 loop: CASSVVGGETQYF. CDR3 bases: TGTGCCAGCAGCGTAGTGGGGGGAGAGACCCAGTACTTC.

In DNA, the CDR3 is TGTGCCAGTAGCCGGACAGGGGAATACAATGAGCAGTTCTTC. It translates to CASSRTGEYNEQFF. This sequence joins TRBV19 and TRBJ2-1; 9 bases agree with TRBD1. CDR1 and CDR2 from the germline V gene are LNHDA and SQIVND (reference sequence). The CDR3 extends over 14 amino acids. J gave up 4 bases and V 6 bases, and 4 bases lay outside the gene matches. Using reference TRBV19 and TRBJ2-1 for the parts outside the CDR3, the full variable domain is DGGITQSPKYLFRKEGQNVTLSCEQNLNHDAMYWYRQDPGQGLRLIYYSQIVNDFQKGDIAEGYSVSREKKESFPLTVTSAQKNPTAFYLCASSRTGEYNEQFFGPGTRLTVL.

In DNA, the CDR3 is TGCGCCAGCAGTGAGCGGGCTAGCGGGAGTTCAGATACGCAGTATTTT. It specifies CASSERASGSSDTQYF. The chain links TRBV10-2 to TRBJ2-3, with 10 bases matching TRBD2. CDR1 WSHSY and CDR2 SAAADI come from the germline V gene. Trimming cost V 2 bases and J 4 bases; bases outside gene matches: 6. CDR3 length equals 16 residues.

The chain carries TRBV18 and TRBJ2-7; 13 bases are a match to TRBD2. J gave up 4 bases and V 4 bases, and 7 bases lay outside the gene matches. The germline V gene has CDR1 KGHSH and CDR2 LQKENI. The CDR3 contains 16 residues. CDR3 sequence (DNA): TGTGCCAGCTCACAGACTAGCGGGAGGATGATTTACGAGCAGTACTTC. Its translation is CASSQTSGRMIYEQYF.

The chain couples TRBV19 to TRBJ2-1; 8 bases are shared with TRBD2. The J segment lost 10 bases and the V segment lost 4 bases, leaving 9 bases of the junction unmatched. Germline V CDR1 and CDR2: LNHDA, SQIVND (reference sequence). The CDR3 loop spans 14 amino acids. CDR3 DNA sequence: TGTGCCAGTAGTAAGGGACTAGAAATACAGGAGCAGTTCTTC. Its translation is CASSKGLEIQEQFF. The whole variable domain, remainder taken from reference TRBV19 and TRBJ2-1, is DGGITQSPKYLFRKEGQNVTLSCEQNLNHDAMYWYRQDPGQGLRLIYYSQIVNDFQKGDIAEGYSVSREKKESFPLTVTSAQKNPTAFYLCASSKGLEIQEQFFGPGTRLTVL.

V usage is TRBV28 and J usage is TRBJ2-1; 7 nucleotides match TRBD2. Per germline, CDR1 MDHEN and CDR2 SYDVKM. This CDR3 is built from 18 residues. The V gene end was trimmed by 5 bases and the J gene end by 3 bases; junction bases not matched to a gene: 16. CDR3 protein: CASSPPPSAGEFYNEQFF. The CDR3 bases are TGTGCCAGCAGTCCGCCCCCCTCTGCGGGAGAATTCTACAATGAGCAGTTCTTC.

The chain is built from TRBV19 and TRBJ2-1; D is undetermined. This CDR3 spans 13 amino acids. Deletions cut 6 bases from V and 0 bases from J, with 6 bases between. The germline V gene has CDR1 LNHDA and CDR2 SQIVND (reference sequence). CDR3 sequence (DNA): TGTGCCAGTAGCCTCAGCTCCTACAATGAGCAGTTCTTC. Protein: CASSLSSYNEQFF.

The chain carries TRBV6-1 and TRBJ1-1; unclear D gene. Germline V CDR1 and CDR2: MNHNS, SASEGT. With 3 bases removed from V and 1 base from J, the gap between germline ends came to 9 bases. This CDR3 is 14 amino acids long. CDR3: CASSDRHQNTEAFF. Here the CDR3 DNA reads TGTGCCAGCAGTGACAGGCACCAGAACACTGAAGCTTTCTTT.

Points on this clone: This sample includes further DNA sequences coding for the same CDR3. CDR3 DNA: TGCAGCGTTAGGCAGGGGGCAGGGGAGACCCAGTACTTC. Translated: CSVRQGAGETQYF. The chain combines TRBV29-1 with TRBJ2-5; TRBD1 agrees at 8 bases. With 5 bases clipped from V and 5 bases from J, the junction kept 7 bases outside the gene matches. Per germline, CDR1 SQVTM and CDR2 ANQGSEA. The CDR3 length is 13 residues.

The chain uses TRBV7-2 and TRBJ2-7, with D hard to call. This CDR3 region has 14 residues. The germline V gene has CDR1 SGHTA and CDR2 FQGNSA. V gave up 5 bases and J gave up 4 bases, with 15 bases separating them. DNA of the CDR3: TGTGCCAGCAGCCCCCGGAGAGTTGGGTACGAGCAGTACTTC. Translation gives CASSPRRVGYEQYF.